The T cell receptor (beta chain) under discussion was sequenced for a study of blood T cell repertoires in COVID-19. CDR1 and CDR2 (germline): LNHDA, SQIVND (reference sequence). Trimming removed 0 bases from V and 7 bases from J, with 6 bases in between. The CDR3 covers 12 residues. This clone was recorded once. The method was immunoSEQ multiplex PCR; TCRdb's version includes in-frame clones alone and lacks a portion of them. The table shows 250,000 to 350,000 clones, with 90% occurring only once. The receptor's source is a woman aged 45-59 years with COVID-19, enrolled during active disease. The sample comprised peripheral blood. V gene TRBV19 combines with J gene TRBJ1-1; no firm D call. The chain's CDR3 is CASSIDGSEAFF. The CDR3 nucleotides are TGTGCCAGTAGTATAGATGGGAGTGAAGCTTTCTTT.